What follows are 3 T cell receptor beta chains derived from one specimen sequenced in a study of cytomegalovirus exposure and HLA in healthy donors. The study ran its PCR with 60 Vbeta and 13 Jbeta primers. TCRdb keeps only in-frame clones here, not all; method: immunoSEQ multiplex PCR. This table has about 160,000 clones, roughly four fifths appearing once. Material for sequencing was PBMCs. Receptors originate from a woman younger than 30 in good health and CMV-seronegative.

The chain combines TRBV9 with TRBJ1-2, with D hard to call. CDR1 and CDR2 from the germline V gene are SGDLS and YYNGEE. This CDR3 has 14 amino acids. Deletions cut 0 bases from V and 4 bases from J, with 10 bases between. CDR3 DNA: TGTGCCAGCAGCGTAGACCCGGGATCCTATGGCTACACCTTC. Its translation: CASSVDPGSYGYTF.

This rearrangement joins TRBV29-1 to TRBJ2-2; the D gene is possibly TRBD1 (7 bases). The CDR3 consists of 15 residues. V was clipped by 6 bases and J by 0 bases, with 14 bases between them. Germline lookup yields CDR1 SQVTM and CDR2 ANQGSEA. CDR3 sequence reads: CSVARGTANTGELFF. CDR3 DNA: TGCAGCGTCGCCCGCGGGACAGCGAACACCGGGGAGCTGTTTTTT.

This clone was seen more than once but under ten times. The J gene is TRBJ2-1, the V gene TRBV11-2, with D possibly TRBD2 on 6 matching bases. CDR1 is SGHAT and CDR2 is FQNNGV in the germline V gene. The ends were cut back, 7 bases at V and 10 bases at J, with 23 bases in the middle. CDR3 size: 15 residues. Here the CDR3 reads CASIPWGETISEQFF. CDR3 sequence (DNA): TGTGCCAGCATCCCGTGGGGGGAGACTATTAGCGAGCAGTTCTTC.